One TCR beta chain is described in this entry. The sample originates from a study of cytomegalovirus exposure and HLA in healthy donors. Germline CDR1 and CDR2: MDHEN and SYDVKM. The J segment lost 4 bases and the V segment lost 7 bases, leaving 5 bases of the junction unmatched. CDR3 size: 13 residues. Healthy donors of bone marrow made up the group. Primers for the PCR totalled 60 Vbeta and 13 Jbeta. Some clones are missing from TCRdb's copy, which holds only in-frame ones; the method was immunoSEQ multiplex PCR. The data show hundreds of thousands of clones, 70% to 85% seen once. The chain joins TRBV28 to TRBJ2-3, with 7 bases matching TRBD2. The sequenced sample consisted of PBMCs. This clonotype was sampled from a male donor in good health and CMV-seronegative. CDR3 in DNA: TGTGCCAGCAAGGGCGGGAGACCAGATACGCAGTATTTT. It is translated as CASKGGRPDTQYF.